One and the same sample provided the 9 T cell receptor beta chains below, sequenced in a study of early T cells in non-severe SARS-CoV-2 infection. A single record per CDR3 protein comes from TCRdb applying MiXCR to the 5' RACE reads. The repertoire holds about 40,000 distinct CDR3 sequences, with roughly 5% as singletons. Sequencing was done on a sample of whole blood. The receptors were gathered from an adult who was a healthcare worker with PCR-confirmed SARS-CoV-2 infection or an uninfected control (not recorded which).

This chain uses TRBV11-2 with TRBJ2-4, with D perhaps matching TRBD1 (5 bases). Germline CDR1 SGHAT, CDR2 FQNNGV. V was trimmed by 4 bases and J by 2 bases, leaving 18 bases between them. The CDR3 length is 17 residues. The CDR3 reads CASSSRPQQGTKNIQYF. Here the CDR3 DNA reads TGTGCCAGCAGCTCCCGGCCCCAGCAGGGTACCAAAAACATTCAGTACTTC. The full variable domain, its missing parts supplied by reference TRBV11-2 and TRBJ2-4, is EAGVAQSPRYKIIEKRQSVAFWCNPISGHATLYWYQQILGQGPKLLIQFQNNGVVDDSQLPKDRFSAERLKGVDSTLKIQPAKLEDSAVYLCASSSRPQQGTKNIQYFGAGTRLSVL.

V is TRBV2 and J is TRBJ2-2; unclear D gene. The CDR3 runs to 13 residues. V was clipped by 7 bases and J by 4 bases, with 10 bases between them. Germline assignment: CDR1 SNHLY and CDR2 FYNNEI. The CDR3 nucleotides read TGTGCCAGCATTGAGAACCCCACCGGGGAGCTGTTTTTT. Amino acids: CASIENPTGELFF.

This clonotype was detected many times. V and J are TRBV29-1 and TRBJ2-7; 10 nucleotides line up with TRBD2. V lost 5 bases and J lost 7; bases outside the gene matches: 8. Germline values: CDR1 SQVTM, CDR2 ANQGSEA. The CDR3 loop spans 13 amino acids. In DNA form, the CDR3 reads TGCAGCGTTCTTCCTAGCGGGAGTGGGGAGCAGTACTTC. Its protein product is CSVLPSGSGEQYF.

This clonotype was seen repeatedly, ten times or more. The rearrangement links TRBV2 to TRBJ2-1; 11 bases align to TRBD2. CDR1 and CDR2 from the germline V gene are SNHLY and FYNNEI. CDR3 length: 13 amino acids. The V gene end was trimmed by 11 bases and the J gene end by 7 bases; junction bases not matched to a gene: 7. The CDR3 protein is CAGQTSGVNEQFF. For the CDR3, the DNA is TGTGCCGGGCAGACTAGCGGGGTTAATGAGCAGTTCTTC.

This clonotype was detected ten times or more. The chain employs TRBV29-1 and TRBJ2-7; the D call may be TRBD1 or TRBD2 (5 bases each). This CDR3 has 15 amino acids. Germline values: CDR1 SQVTM, CDR2 ANQGSEA. CDR3 nucleotides: TGCAGTGCCCGGGGCCTTGGGACCTTAACCTACGAGCAGTACTTC. This sequence encodes CSARGLGTLTYEQYF.

The sample holds many counts of this clonotype. V usage is TRBV7-2 and J usage is TRBJ2-7, with D maybe TRBD2 (5 bases). CDR1 and CDR2 from the germline V gene are SGHTA and FQGNSA. The CDR3 loop spans 13 amino acids. V was pared by 2 bases and J by 6 bases, with 11 bases between. CDR3 protein: CASSLQHGGEQYF. The CDR3 DNA sequence: TGTGCCAGCAGCTTACAGCACGGAGGCGAGCAGTACTTC.

This clonotype occurred many times. The rearrangement links TRBV29-1 to TRBJ1-2; 8 bases match TRBD1. In germline, CDR1 is SQVTM, CDR2 ANQGSEA. The CDR3 totals 13 residues. V shed 4 bases and J 7 bases; nucleotides not matched to a gene: 8. CDR3: CSVVGQGGSGYTF. For the CDR3, the DNA is TGCAGCGTTGTTGGACAGGGAGGCTCTGGCTACACCTTC. Based on the CDR3 plus reference TRBV29-1 and TRBJ1-2, the full variable domain is SAVISQKPSRDICQRGTSLTIQCQVDSQVTMMFWYRQQPGQSLTLIATANQGSEATYESGFVIDKFPISRPNLTFSTLTVSNMSPEDSSIYLCSVVGQGGSGYTFGSGTRLTVV.

This clonotype is judged medium-sized (0.01 to 0.1%). The chain is built from TRBV7-8 and TRBJ2-1, with 11 bases identical to TRBD2. CDR3 size: 17 residues. The germline gives CDR1 SGHVS, CDR2 FQNEAQ. Germline trimming cut 1 base from V and 7 bases from J; bases unmatched to any gene: 9. In nucleotides, the CDR3 is TGTGCCAGCAGCTTAGAGCTAGCGGGGGGCTTGGAGAATGAGCAGTTCTTC. Translated, it gives CASSLELAGGLENEQFF.

This clonotype was observed at least ten times. This rearrangement joins TRBV3-1 to TRBJ1-2; D not resolved. Trimming left V 0 bases short and J 5 bases short, with 7 bases between. CDR1 LGHDT and CDR2 YNNKEL come from the germline V gene (reference sequence). The CDR3 spans 13 residues. CDR3 coding DNA: TGTGCCAGCAGCCAAGAGGGGAATTATGGCTACACCTTC. The encoded protein is CASSQEGNYGYTF.